This T cell receptor (beta chain) was sequenced for a study of vaccination and CD4 T cells after COVID-19 (dated by TCRdb to between 2020 and 2023). About the full investigation: Convalescent patients had a positive SARS-CoV-2 result on nasal swab PCR, and of these patients, fewer than ten had mild disease and one had severe disease. The convalescent cohort included six males and four females, with two Hispanic individuals, seven Caucasians, two Asians and one multiracial person. Participants got two doses of the Pfizer-BioNTech BNT162b2 vaccine (n=8) or two doses of the Moderna mRNA-1273 vaccine (n=2). Post-COVID blood samples were collected from convalescent patients a median of roughly 100 days after diagnosis, with a range of roughly 35 to 180 days. Post-vaccine blood samples were taken a median of about 70 days after the second vaccine dose, with a range of 14 to 241 days. Culture stimuli were overlapping spike peptide pools from SARS-CoV-2 and from the common cold coronaviruses HCoV-NL63, HCoV-OC43 and HCoV-229E. Control cultures received a CEFX viral epitope pool as the positive control, an HIV-1 Nef peptide pool as the negative control, or no peptide. In 10 COVID-19 convalescent patients and a handful of infection-naive healthy vaccine recipients, researchers compared the spike-specific CD4+ TCR repertoire from before mRNA vaccination with the repertoire from after. On the study overall, not on this receptor specifically: The number of convalescent patients in the study was relatively small, and the study did not examine early timepoints following natural infection. In convalescent patients, nearly all vaccine-specific clones (304 of 307) were found to be mono-reactive for SARS-CoV-2 spike rather than cross-reactive with common cold coronaviruses. In convalescent patients, a median roughly 87% of post-vaccine SARS-CoV-2-reactive clones were detected only after vaccination, suggesting vaccine-specific priming. The median number of SARS-CoV-2-reactive clonotypes rose from about 19 after infection to around 40 after vaccination, but the change was not significant.

The library relied on PCR. DNA from cultured CD4+ T cells underwent TCR sequencing with the Oncomine TCR Beta short-read assay at the Johns Hopkins FTIC core. The QIAamp micro DNA kit was used to extract genomic DNA from the cultured CD4+ T cells. Oncomine TCR Beta libraries from cultured CD4+ T cells were pooled with unique dual indexes and sequenced on an Illumina iSeq 100. In the paper's pipeline: Non-productive sequences were removed, and CDR3s that did not start with C, did not end with F or W, or were shorter than 7 amino acids were discarded. Antigen-specific clonotypes were identified with the MANAFEST web application by comparing peptide-stimulated wells with reference and other culture wells. For a clone to be called positive, the clone needed an FDR below 0.05, an odds ratio above 5, and a productive frequency above 0.1% in at least two of three replicate wells. Clonotypes that were significantly expanded in both SARS-CoV-2 spike wells and at least one common cold coronavirus spike condition were defined as cross-reactive. Levenshtein distances (stringdist) and unrooted phylogenetic trees (ape) in R version 3.6.1 were used to assess CDR3 homology. TCRdb passed the public sequencing reads through fastp at Q25 and MiXCR, retaining productive beta sequences. Every entry covers one CDR3 protein and lists the most common genes and DNA from its rows. TCRdb's processing, not the authors', yielded these V and J calls. For this sample the table gives 15,000 to 17,000 distinct CDR3 sequences, of which approximately 40% were detected only once. In total, the top ten clones hold around a fifth of the sample.

Explained via the paper, the treatment or condition label denotes: roughly 11-day PBMC culture with coronavirus spike peptide pools or control peptides (ViraFEST assay). The ViraFEST assay, used in the study, expanded antigen-specific T cells with peptide pools and then identified the expanded clonotypes through TCR sequencing. The positive SARS-CoV-2 PCR tests of the convalescent patients were dated from March to December 2020, before the Alpha, Beta and Delta variants emerged in the United States. Each well held 1.5 million to 2.5 million PBMCs cultured with around 9 ug/ml peptide pools in IMDM containing approximately 5% human AB serum and 9 to 10 IU/ml IL-2. On days 3 and 7, half of the culture medium was replaced with fresh IL-2-containing medium. After 10 days of culture, CD4+ T cells were isolated by negative selection with the EasySep CD4+ T cell isolation kit. PBMCs were separated from whole blood using Ficoll-Paque Plus gradient centrifugation and then either used fresh or cryopreserved at -140C. In general, triplicate wells were set up for every culture condition.

Unmatched junction bases come to 3, with V trimmed by 5 bases and J by 3 bases. CDR1 GTSNPN and CDR2 SVGIG are derived from the germline V gene (reference sequence). The CDR3 spans 13 residues, from the cysteine through the phenylalanine. The retained sequence is limited to the CDR3, 39 bases, with the frame set at the first base. This clonotype was observed a handful of times. Its antigen remains undetermined. The sample holds no much larger clone one base away, and base qualities are not on file. The V and J segments used are TRBV30 and TRBJ1-1, with 10 junctional bases fitting TRBD1. Sequences were obtained from cultured CD4+ T cells from blood. The TCR comes from a human donor with COVID-19. The CDR3 is CAWGDRGYTEAFF. DNA sequence: TGTGCCTGGGGGGACAGGGGTTACACTGAAGCTTTCTTT.